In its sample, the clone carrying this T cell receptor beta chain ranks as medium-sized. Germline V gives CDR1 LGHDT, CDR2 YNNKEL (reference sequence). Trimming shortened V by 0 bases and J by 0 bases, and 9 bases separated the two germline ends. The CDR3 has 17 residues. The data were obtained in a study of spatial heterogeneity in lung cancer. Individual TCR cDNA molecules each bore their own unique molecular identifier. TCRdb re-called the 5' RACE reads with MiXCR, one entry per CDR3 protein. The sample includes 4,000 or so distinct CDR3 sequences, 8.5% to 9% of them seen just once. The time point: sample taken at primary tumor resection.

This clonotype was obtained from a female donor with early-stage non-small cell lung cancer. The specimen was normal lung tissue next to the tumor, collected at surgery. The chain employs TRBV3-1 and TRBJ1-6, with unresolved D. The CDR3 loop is CASSQDRLSSYNSPLHF. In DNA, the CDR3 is TGTGCCAGCAGCCAAGACAGACTGAGCTCCTATAATTCACCCCTCCACTTT.